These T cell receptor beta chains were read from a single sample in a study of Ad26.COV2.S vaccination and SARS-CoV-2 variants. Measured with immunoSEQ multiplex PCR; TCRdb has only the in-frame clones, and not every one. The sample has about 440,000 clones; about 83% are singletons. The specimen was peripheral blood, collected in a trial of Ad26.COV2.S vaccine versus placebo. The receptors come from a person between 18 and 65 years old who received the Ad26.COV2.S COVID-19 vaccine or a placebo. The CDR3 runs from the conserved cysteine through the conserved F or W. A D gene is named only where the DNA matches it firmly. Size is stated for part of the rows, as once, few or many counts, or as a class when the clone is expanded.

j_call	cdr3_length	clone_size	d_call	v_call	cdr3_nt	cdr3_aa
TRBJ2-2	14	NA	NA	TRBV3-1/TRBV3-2	TGTGCCAGCAGCCAGGACCGCCGGTTTGGGGAGCTGTTTTTT	CASSQDRRFGELFF
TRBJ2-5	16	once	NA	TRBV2	TGTGCCAGCAGTGAATCTTCGGGTTGGATCCAAGAGACCCAGTACTTC	CASSESSGWIQETQYF
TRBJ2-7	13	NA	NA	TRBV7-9	TGTGCCAGCAGCTTAGGAGGGGGCTACGAGCAGTACTTC	CASSLGGGYEQYF
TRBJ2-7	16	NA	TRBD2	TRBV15	TGTGCCACCAGCAGAGCCCATAGCGGGAGCTCCTACGAGCAGTACTTC	CATSRAHSGSSYEQYF
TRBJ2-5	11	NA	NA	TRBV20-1	TGCAGTGCCACCTTTAGGGAGACCCAGTACTTC	CSATFRETQYF
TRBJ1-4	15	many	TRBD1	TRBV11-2	TGTGCCAGCAGCTTCTACTCCGGGACAGGGGAAAAACTGTTTTTT	CASSFYSGTGEKLFF
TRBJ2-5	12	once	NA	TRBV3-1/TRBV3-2	TGTGCCAGCAGCCAAAGGAAGGGTGCCCAGTACTTC	CASSQRKGAQYF
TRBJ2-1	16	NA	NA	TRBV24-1	TGTGCCACCAGTGACCCTGGGAGTAGGGGCTACAATGAGCAGTTCTTC	CATSDPGSRGYNEQFF
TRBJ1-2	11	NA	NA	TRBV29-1	TGCAGCGTTGCAGGGGAAGGTGGCTACACCTTC	CSVAGEGGYTF
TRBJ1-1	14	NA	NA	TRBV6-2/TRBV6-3	TGTGCCAGCAGTTACGTAGGGCAGAACACTGAAGCTTTCTTT	CASSYVGQNTEAFF
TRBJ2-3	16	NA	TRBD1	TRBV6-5	TGTGCCAGCAGTTCCGGGGGACAGGGGGCGACGGATACGCAGTATTTT	CASSSGGQGATDTQYF
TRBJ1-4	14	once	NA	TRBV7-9	TGTGCCAGCAGCTCAGGGCCCCCGGGAGAAAAACTGTTTTTT	CASSSGPPGEKLFF
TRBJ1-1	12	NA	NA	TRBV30	TGTGCCTGGGGAGTGGGGAACACTGAAGCTTTCTTT	CAWGVGNTEAFF
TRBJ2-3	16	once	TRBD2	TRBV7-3	TGTGCCAGCAGCTCCTCGACTAGCGGGAGCCCAGATACGCAGTATTTT	CASSSSTSGSPDTQYF
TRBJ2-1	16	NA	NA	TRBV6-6	TGTGCCAGCAGTTACGTTACAGGGACTGCAGGGAATGAGCAGTTCTTC	CASSYVTGTAGNEQFF
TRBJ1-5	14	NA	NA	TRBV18	TGTGCCAGCTCACCACTCTTCACAGATCGGCCCCAGCATTTT	CASSPLFTDRPQHF
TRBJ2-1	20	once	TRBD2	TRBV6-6	TGTGCCAGCAGTCCCCTGGCCGGGACTAGCGGAGGGGTTTCCTACAATGAGCAGTTCTTC	CASSPLAGTSGGVSYNEQFF
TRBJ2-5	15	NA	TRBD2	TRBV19	TGTGCCAGTAGTATAGCGGGAGGGGCTCCAGAGACCCAGTACTTC	CASSIAGGAPETQYF
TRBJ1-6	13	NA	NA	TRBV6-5	TGTGCCAGCAGTACCAGGGGTGGCTCACCCCTCCACTTT	CASSTRGGSPLHF
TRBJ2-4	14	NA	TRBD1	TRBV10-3	TGTGCCAGCGGACAGGGGGCGGCCAAAAACATTCAGTACTTC	CASGQGAAKNIQYF
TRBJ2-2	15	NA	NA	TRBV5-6	TGTGCCAGCAGCTGGGACCCCCACAACACCGGGGAGCTGTTTTTT	CASSWDPHNTGELFF
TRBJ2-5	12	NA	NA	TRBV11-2	TGTGCCGGCTCAGGGGCAGGGGAGACCCAGTACTTC	CAGSGAGETQYF
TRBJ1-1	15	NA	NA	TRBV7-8	TGTGCCAGCAGCCTCCTTGTCGGACGGGACACTGAAGCTTTCTTT	CASSLLVGRDTEAFF
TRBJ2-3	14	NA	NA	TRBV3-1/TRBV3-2	TGTGCCAGCAGCCAAGACCCCGGAACGGATACGCAGTATTTT	CASSQDPGTDTQYF
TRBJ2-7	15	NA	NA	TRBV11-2	TGTGCCAGCAGCTTAGATTTCAGGTTTACCTACGAGCAGTACTTC	CASSLDFRFTYEQYF
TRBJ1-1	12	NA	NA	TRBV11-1	TGTGCCAGCAGCTTAGGGGGGGGAGAAGCTTTCTTT	CASSLGGGEAFF
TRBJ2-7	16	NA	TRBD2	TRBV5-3	TGTGCCAGAAGCTTACTTACTAGCGGGAGACCCTACGAGCAGTACTTC	CARSLLTSGRPYEQYF